These T cell receptor beta chains were read from a single sample in a study of blood T cells in healthy people across ages. One entry per CDR3 protein, called by TCRdb with MiXCR from the 5' RACE reads. The data hold over 1.5 million distinct CDR3 sequences, with roughly 50% observed a single time. The specimen sequenced was blood. The source is a woman aged 40 to 55 in good health. CDR3s include the opening cysteine and the closing phenylalanine or tryptophan. A row's size may be missing; if present it is once, few, many or a size class.

cdr3_length	v_call	clone_size	j_call	cdr3_aa
13	TRBV20-1	many	TRBJ1-1	CSARSNWDTEAFF
15	TRBV4-3	few	TRBJ2-7	CASSQRGLGAYEQYF
16	TRBV10-3	NA	TRBJ2-1	CAISEGRGGTYNEQFF
14	TRBV20-1	NA	TRBJ1-5	CSAVSRGLNQPQHF
13	TRBV29-1	NA	TRBJ1-2	CSVERRTEWGYTF
16	TRBV4-2	NA	TRBJ2-7	CASSQDLRQGGYEQYF
14	TRBV4-3	NA	TRBJ2-1	CASSQDEVGNEQFF
15	TRBV24-1	NA	TRBJ2-1	CATSDPGQFCNEQFF
14	TRBV7-9	NA	TRBJ1-2	CASSLGGRYYGYTF
20	TRBV20-1	NA	TRBJ1-5	CSARRTPGQANPLSNQPQHF
15	TRBV28	NA	TRBJ1-1	CASSFGTGDRSEAFF
16	TRBV28	NA	TRBJ1-5	CASSGFPQGSAQPQHF
14	TRBV28	NA	TRBJ2-1	CASSFDRGSYEQFF
16	TRBV14	NA	TRBJ2-5	CASSRLGGGYQETQYF
13	TRBV5-1	few	TRBJ2-1	CASSGDYDNEQFF
15	TRBV28	NA	TRBJ2-3	CASTSSGASTDTQYF
16	TRBV5-1	NA	TRBJ2-5	CASSTHPQGAGETQYF
16	TRBV4-3	NA	NA	CASSPSIAGGYNEQYF
14	TRBV29-1	few	TRBJ2-7	CSVEDRSLSYEQYF
15	TRBV7-3	NA	TRBJ2-3	CASSLMGLAADTQYF
17	TRBV6-2/TRBV6-3	NA	TRBJ1-1	CASSYRPWTPENTEVFF
14	TRBV10-3	NA	TRBJ1-2	CTINGQGESQGYTF
17	TRBV24-1	few	TRBJ2-5	CATSDGGQGAIMETQYF
14	TRBV19	NA	TRBJ2-1	CASSIVTSRNEQFF
15	TRBV27	NA	TRBJ2-5	CASSLFPAGGETQYF
15	TRBV5-5	NA	TRBJ2-7	CASRRAGSSSYGQYF
14	TRBV7-2	few	TRBJ2-7	CASSAQGRYYEQYF
16	TRBV7-9	NA	TRBJ2-7	CASSQSQGAPREAQYF
18	TRBV6-2/TRBV6-3	few	TRBJ2-1	CASSYSLTYRDSLHEQFF
16	TRBV4-1	NA	TRBJ2-2	CASSQVGQGYTGELFF
15	TRBV20-1	few	TRBJ2-5	CSARDPGTSGATQYF
16	TRBV13	NA	TRBJ1-5	CASSFKAGLVNQPQHF
15	TRBV27	once	TRBJ1-4	CASSLSSGGVEKLFF
16	TRBV24-1	NA	TRBJ2-5	CATSDFAGTGLETQYF
14	TRBV6-5	many	TRBJ2-7	CASSSGRGAYEQYF
14	TRBV6-6	NA	TRBJ2-5	CASTPRQNQETQYF
16	TRBV24-1	few	TRBJ2-3	CATSDSFAGIEETQYF
14	TRBV6-2/TRBV6-3	NA	NA	CASNLAASYNEQYF